The 14 T cell receptor beta chains given below trace back to one sample, sequenced in a study of beta chain features in type 1 diabetes. Study-level results: Shortening that was moderate but significant affected the TCRB CDR3s of Type 1 diabetes patients in all four CD4+ subsets.

Of the isolated RNA, all was reverse transcribed, and so the sequenced material was expressed TCRB transcripts. TCRdb's table, derived via immunoSEQ multiplex PCR, lists solely in-frame clones and lacks some. Among about 370,000 clones listed, 8.5% to 10% were seen once. These TCRs are of unknown antigen specificity. Sequencing input: central memory CD4+ T cells from blood. These receptors all come from a man between 25 and 39 years old with type 1 diabetes.

The V gene is TRBV28, the J gene TRBJ2-5; D tentatively reads TRBD1 or TRBD2 (5 bases each). V was shortened by 8 bases and J by 7 bases, with 20 bases between the two germline ends. The CDR3 sequence is 14 residues long. From germline, CDR1 is MDHEN and CDR2 SYDVKM. The CDR3 coding sequence is TGTGCCAGCCGCCTGGGCACAGAGGGGACGACCCAGTACTTC. This encodes CASRLGTEGTTQYF.

A few counts support this clone. The chain joins TRBV7-2 to TRBJ1-1, with 12 bases identical to TRBD1. Germline CDR1 SGHTA, CDR2 FQGNSA. After removal of 6 bases from V and 3 bases from J, the junction contained 11 bases not matched to a gene. The CDR3 has 17 amino acids. The CDR3 loop reads CASRTRDRGRQDTEAFF. For the CDR3, the DNA is TGTGCCAGCAGAACACGGGACAGGGGGCGCCAGGACACTGAAGCTTTCTTT.

Concerning this clone: This probably arose from a read error, given a far larger clone one base away. J is TRBJ2-7 and V is TRBV7-2; D gene unclear. CDR3 length equals 16 residues. Germline CDR1 SGHTA, CDR2 FQGNSA. Trimming shortened V by 3 bases and J by 0 bases, and 15 bases separated the two germline ends. CDR3 in DNA: TGTGCCAGCAGCTTTGTTTCGGGTATGAGCTCCTACGAGCAGTACTTC. It translates to CASSFVSGMSSYEQYF.

V is TRBV7-2 and J is TRBJ1-5; tentatively, D is TRBD1 (6 bases). The CDR3 is 15 amino acids. Trimming shortened V by 2 bases and J by 6 bases, and 14 bases separated the two germline ends. Germline V lookup: CDR1 SGHTA, CDR2 FQGNSA. The CDR3 loop is CASSLWAGASQPQHF. The CDR3 DNA is TGTGCCAGCAGCTTATGGGCGGGGGCAAGTCAGCCCCAGCATTTT. The full variable domain, its missing parts supplied by reference TRBV7-2 and TRBJ1-5, is GAGVSQSPSNKVTEKGKDVELRCDPISGHTALYWYRQSLGQGLEFLIYFQGNSAPDKSGLPSDRFSAERTGGSVSTLTIQRTQQEDSAVYLCASSLWAGASQPQHFGDGTRLSIL.

The rearrangement joins TRBV19 to TRBJ2-7; 8 bases agree with TRBD2. The CDR3 is 14 residues long. V shed 3 bases and J 2 bases; nucleotides not matched to a gene: 3. Germline CDR1 LNHDA, CDR2 SQIVND (reference sequence). CDR3 sequence reads: CASSILAGTYEQYF. As DNA, the CDR3 is TGTGCCAGTAGTATTCTAGCGGGTACCTACGAGCAGTACTTC. Together with reference TRBV19 and TRBJ2-7, the CDR3 gives the full variable domain: DGGITQSPKYLFRKEGQNVTLSCEQNLNHDAMYWYRQDPGQGLRLIYYSQIVNDFQKGDIAEGYSVSREKKESFPLTVTSAQKNPTAFYLCASSILAGTYEQYFGPGTRLTVT.

On this clone itself: One end of the junction is discordant with germline, which a read error may explain. The chain combines TRBV6-1 with TRBJ2-1; D unresolved. Germline loops: CDR1 MNHNS, CDR2 SASEGT. The CDR3 extends over 15 amino acids. The CDR3 here is CASSPRPLPDNGQFF. In DNA form, the CDR3 reads TGTGCCAGCAGCCCAAGACCGCTCCCCGACAATGGGCAGTTCTTC.

This chain links TRBV15 with TRBJ2-1, with D possibly TRBD2 on 6 matching bases. The length of the CDR3 is 16 residues. V lost 1 base and J 3 bases, leaving 13 bases between the germline ends. CDR1 LNHNV and CDR2 YYDKDF come from the germline V gene (reference sequence). In nucleotides, the CDR3 is TGTGCCACCAGCAGAGTGTCAAGCGGGCTCTACAATGAGCAGTTCTTC. Translated, it gives CATSRVSSGLYNEQFF.

In its sample, this clone was seen a few times. This chain connects TRBV2 to TRBJ2-5; 9 bases map to TRBD2. The J call may be faulty, since TRBJ2-7 better matches the DNA end. This CDR3 is 13 amino acids long. From germline, CDR1 is SNHLY and CDR2 FYNNEI. The CDR3 protein is CASRLAGNYEQYF. The CDR3 nucleotides read TGTGCCAGCAGACTAGCGGGTAACTACGAGCAGTACTTC.

This clone was counted at least ten times. The genes are TRBV2 and TRBJ2-7, with D tentatively TRBD2 (7 bases). Germline-derived CDR1 and CDR2 are SNHLY and FYNNEI. Trimming stripped 3 bases from V and 3 bases from J, with 12 bases between. The CDR3 has 14 amino acids. CDR3: CASSELGGLYEQYF. CDR3 nucleotide sequence: TGTGCCAGCAGTGAGCTGGGGGGGCTCTACGAGCAGTACTTC.

This clone turned up a few times. CDR3 amino acids: CAWRRQGTGNTIYF. The CDR3 DNA follows: TGTGCCTGGAGGCGACAGGGAACTGGAAACACCATATATTTT. The chain combines TRBV30 with TRBJ1-3; 7 bases align to TRBD1. The CDR3 contains 14 residues. V dropped 3 bases and J dropped 2; count of bases not matched to a gene: 4. The V gene's germline CDR1 is GTSNPN and CDR2 SVGIG (reference sequence).

This clone has just a few counts. The chain carries TRBV7-8 and TRBJ1-5, with 7 bases identical to TRBD1. The CDR3 totals 18 residues. V dropped 5 bases and J dropped 1; count of bases not matched to a gene: 14. Germline V lookup: CDR1 SGHVS, CDR2 FQNEAQ. In nucleotides, the CDR3 is TGTGCCAGCAGCAACTTCCCGGACAGGCTGGGGAGCAATCAGCCCCAGCATTTT. Residues: CASSNFPDRLGSNQPQHF.

Worth noting for this clone: A far larger clone is off by one base, so a read error is likely. The same CDR3 arises from other DNA sequences in this sample as well. This chain uses TRBV28 with TRBJ2-5; D not resolved. The CDR3 covers 11 residues. Trimming stripped 2 bases from V and 4 bases from J, with 2 bases between. Germline CDR1 is MDHEN and CDR2 is SYDVKM. The CDR3 loop is CASSLGETQYF. The CDR3 region has the DNA TGTGCCAGCAGTTTAGGAGAGACCCAGTACTTC.

The J gene is TRBJ2-3, the V gene TRBV19; 7 nucleotides line up with TRBD1. The CDR3 runs to 17 residues. The V segment lost 5 bases and the J segment 1 base; nucleotides outside the gene matches: 12. Germline lookup yields CDR1 LNHDA and CDR2 SQIVND (reference sequence). The CDR3 region is CASSSSSTGYGTDTQYF. The CDR3 bases are TGTGCCAGTAGTTCCTCCTCGACAGGGTATGGCACAGATACGCAGTATTTT.

V is TRBV27 and J is TRBJ2-7, with 8 bases identical to TRBD1. V gave up 4 bases and J gave up 2 bases; unmatched junction bases: 4. The CDR3 has 14 amino acids. CDR1 is MNHEY, CDR2 SMNVEV, per germline (reference sequence). The CDR3 is CASSSDRGPYEQYF. CDR3 DNA: TGTGCCAGCAGTTCCGACAGGGGACCCTACGAGCAGTACTTC.